This is a list of T cell receptor beta chains from one sample in a study of cytomegalovirus exposure and HLA in healthy donors. Some clones are missing from TCRdb's copy, which holds only in-frame ones; the method was immunoSEQ multiplex PCR. The sample lists roughly 89,000 clones, about 66% seen once, with roughly 21% in the top ten. Sequenced input: PBMCs. These receptor sequences come from a woman aged 45-65 years in good health and CMV-seropositive. The CDR3 runs from the conserved cysteine through the conserved F or W. Each record gives: clone size, D gene, J gene, V gene, CDR3 protein, CDR3 DNA. D genes are given only for firm matches. Clone size, where shown, is once, few, many, or a class for clones that have expanded.

clone_size: once; d_call: NA; j_call: TRBJ2-6; v_call: TRBV7-3; cdr3_aa: CASSPMAGVSEANVLTF; cdr3_nt: TGTGCCAGCAGCCCAATGGCAGGGGTATCAGAGGCCAACGTCCTGACTTTC
clone_size: few; d_call: TRBD1; j_call: TRBJ1-1; v_call: TRBV23-1; cdr3_aa: CASNQRTGIEVF; cdr3_nt: TGCGCCAGCAACCAAAGGACAGGGATCGAAGTCTTT
clone_size: NA; d_call: NA; j_call: TRBJ1-2; v_call: TRBV9; cdr3_aa: CASSENGGSYTF; cdr3_nt: TGTGCCAGCAGTGAGAACGGGGGGAGCTACACCTTC
clone_size: NA; d_call: NA; j_call: TRBJ1-1; v_call: TRBV11-2; cdr3_aa: CASSYVAGPGQTEAFF; cdr3_nt: TGTGCCAGCAGCTATGTTGCGGGCCCTGGACAGACTGAAGCTTTCTTT
clone_size: few; d_call: NA; j_call: TRBJ1-6; v_call: TRBV6-6; cdr3_aa: CASSYSRQGNSPLHF; cdr3_nt: TGTGCCAGCAGTTACTCGAGGCAGGGAAATTCACCCCTCCACTTT
clone_size: NA; d_call: TRBD1; j_call: TRBJ2-7; v_call: TRBV9; cdr3_aa: CASSVRGQEEYEQYF; cdr3_nt: TGTGCCAGCAGCGTTCGGGGACAGGAGGAATACGAGCAGTACTTC
clone_size: NA; d_call: TRBD2; j_call: TRBJ2-1; v_call: TRBV27; cdr3_aa: CASSSGGADYNEQFF; cdr3_nt: TGTGCCAGCAGTAGCGGGGGGGCCGACTACAATGAGCAGTTCTTC
clone_size: NA; d_call: TRBD1; j_call: TRBJ2-7; v_call: TRBV9; cdr3_aa: CASSVGQGPRDEQYF; cdr3_nt: TGTGCCAGCAGCGTTGGACAGGGGCCCCGTGACGAGCAGTACTTC
clone_size: NA; d_call: TRBD1; j_call: TRBJ1-3; v_call: TRBV30; cdr3_aa: CAWSVQGFGNTIYF; cdr3_nt: TGTGCCTGGAGTGTACAGGGGTTCGGAAACACCATATATTTT
clone_size: NA; d_call: TRBD2; j_call: TRBJ2-5; v_call: TRBV5-1; cdr3_aa: CASSLASREQYF; cdr3_nt: TGCGCCAGCAGCCTGGCCTCGCGGGAGCAGTACTTC
clone_size: NA; d_call: NA; j_call: TRBJ1-2; v_call: TRBV6-5; cdr3_aa: CASSYDPGSLYGYTF; cdr3_nt: TGTGCCAGCAGTTACGATCCCGGGAGCTTATATGGCTACACCTTC
clone_size: NA; d_call: TRBD2; j_call: TRBJ2-3; v_call: TRBV7-3; cdr3_aa: CASSFTSGVADTQYF; cdr3_nt: TGTGCCAGCAGTTTTACTAGCGGGGTGGCAGATACGCAGTATTTT
clone_size: NA; d_call: NA; j_call: TRBJ1-2; v_call: TRBV19; cdr3_aa: CASRGQNHYGYTF; cdr3_nt: TGTGCCAGTAGAGGACAGAACCACTATGGCTACACCTTC
clone_size: NA; d_call: TRBD1; j_call: TRBJ2-3; v_call: TRBV27; cdr3_aa: CASSFTGEADTQYF; cdr3_nt: TGTGCCAGCAGTTTCACAGGGGAAGCAGATACGCAGTATTTT
clone_size: once; d_call: NA; j_call: TRBJ1-5; v_call: TRBV7-2; cdr3_aa: CASSKQGNQPQHF; cdr3_nt: TGTGCCAGCAGCAAACAGGGCAATCAGCCCCAGCATTTT
clone_size: medium-sized; d_call: TRBD2; j_call: TRBJ2-1; v_call: TRBV7-3; cdr3_aa: CASSPAGLAGGPYNEQFF; cdr3_nt: TGTGCCAGCAGCCCAGCCGGACTAGCGGGGGGGCCCTACAATGAGCAGTTCTTC
clone_size: NA; d_call: NA; j_call: TRBJ2-5; v_call: TRBV28; cdr3_aa: CASSGTGQQETQYF; cdr3_nt: TGTGCCAGCAGCGGTACTGGGCAGCAAGAGACCCAGTACTTC
clone_size: once; d_call: NA; j_call: TRBJ1-2; v_call: TRBV5-4; cdr3_aa: CASSLDRVYGYTF; cdr3_nt: TGTGCCAGCAGCTTGGACAGGGTCTATGGCTACACCTTC
clone_size: NA; d_call: NA; j_call: TRBJ1-1; v_call: TRBV7-9; cdr3_aa: CASSPPGWGDTEAFF; cdr3_nt: TGTGCCAGCAGCCCACCGGGGTGGGGGGATACTGAAGCTTTCTTT
clone_size: NA; d_call: NA; j_call: TRBJ1-2; v_call: TRBV5-6; cdr3_aa: CASSSLGGGRGYTF; cdr3_nt: TGTGCCAGCAGCAGCCTGGGGGGGGGCCGAGGCTACACCTTC